This T cell receptor (beta chain) stems from a study of cytomegalovirus exposure and HLA in healthy donors. The J segment lost 7 bases and the V segment lost 2 bases, leaving 6 bases of the junction unmatched. CDR3 length equals 15 residues. The V gene's germline CDR1 is SQVTM and CDR2 ANQGSEA. In the PCR, 60 Vbeta and 13 Jbeta primers were used. This table comes from immunoSEQ multiplex PCR, and its TCRdb copy is limited to in-frame clones, with some not included. The profile covers roughly 100,000 clones, with about 70% appearing a single time and roughly 3.2% taken by the ten largest. The receptor's source is a man in his thirties or forties in good health and CMV-seronegative. Specimen: PBMCs. This chain uses TRBV29-1 with TRBJ2-1; 12 bases map to TRBD2. The chain's CDR3 is CSVELLAGGVNEQFF. The CDR3 nucleotides read TGCAGCGTTGAACTACTAGCGGGAGGAGTAAATGAGCAGTTCTTC.